These 8 T cell receptor beta chains were all obtained from the same sample, sequenced in a study of tumor and adjacent non-tumor tissue in lung cancer. The library came from three nested PCR rounds adapted from ARM-PCR protocols. TCRdb re-derived calls from the multiplex PCR reads in MiXCR, one entry per CDR3 protein. The sample lists tens of thousands of distinct CDR3 sequences, roughly 80% occurring once. No cell sorting was done before RNA was extracted from the tissue. The sample taken for sequencing was lung tumor tissue. The receptors were sampled from a woman aged 50 to 60 with non-small cell lung cancer.

Turning to this clonotype: One end of the junction fails to match germline, which may point to a read error. The chain employs TRBV28 and TRBJ1-5; possibly TRBD1 for D (5 bases). The germline gives CDR1 MDHEN, CDR2 SYDVKM. This CDR3 is built from 16 residues. The CDR3 spells CVSRFHGTDRNPPQHF. The CDR3 nucleotides are TGTGTCAGCAGATTTCATGGGACGGATAGAAATCCGCCCCAGCATTTT.

The sample holds a few counts of this clonotype. Being one base from a much bigger clone, this may be a read error. The rearrangement joins TRBV28 to TRBJ2-7, with D possibly being TRBD1 (5 bases). V was cut by 5 bases and J by 5 bases, with 22 bases left in between. The CDR3 sequence is 16 residues long. Germline lookup yields CDR1 MDHEN and CDR2 SYDVKM. DNA for the CDR3: TGTGCCAGCAGTGGCTTTGGGGCAACCAAACAGGACGAGCAGTACTTC. It encodes CASSGFGATKQDEQYF.

The sample holds one count of this clonotype. The junction and the germline gene differ at one end; a read error may be behind it. The chain links TRBV5-4 to TRBJ2-3, with unresolved D. The length of the CDR3 is 12 residues. Germline CDR1 is SGHNT and CDR2 is YYREEE (reference sequence). The CDR3 nucleotides are TGTGCCAGGAGCTTGGGTGGGGATACGCAGTATTTT. Translated, it gives CARSLGGDTQYF. Drawing the rest from reference TRBV5-4 and TRBJ2-3, the complete variable domain is ETGVTQSPTHLIKTRGQQVTLRCSSQSGHNTVSWYQQALGQGPQFIFQYYREEENGRGNFPPRFSGLQFPNYSSELNVNALELDDSALYLCARSLGGDTQYFGPGTRLTVL.

This clonotype was observed at least ten times. V usage is TRBV28 and J usage is TRBJ1-2; D gene ambiguous. Germline values: CDR1 MDHEN, CDR2 SYDVKM. Trimming cost V 10 bases and J 2 bases, with 14 bases left between them. This CDR3 region has 13 residues. The CDR3 bases are TGTGCCACCTCGATCGGGGTGAACTATGGCTACACCTTC. Translation gives CATSIGVNYGYTF.

This clonotype was picked up a small number of times. At one of its ends the junction is not consistent with the germline gene, which may arise from a read error. V is TRBV20-1 and J is TRBJ1-5; tentatively, D is TRBD1 (6 bases). There are 14 residues in the CDR3. Per the germline V gene, CDR1 is DFQATT and CDR2 is SNEGSKA (reference sequence). The CDR3 nucleotides read TGCGGTGCTAGAGATGGCACAGGGAATCAGCCCCAGCATTTT. This translates into CGARDGTGNQPQHF.

Details on this clonotype: One end of the junction fails to match germline, which may point to a read error. The chain uses TRBV12-3 or TRBV12-4 and TRBJ1-1; no reliable D call. The CDR3 has 13 amino acids. For the CDR3, the DNA is TGTGCCAGCAGTTTAGAGTCGAACAATGAAGCTTTCTTT. It translates to CASSLESNNEAFF.

Remarks on this clonotype: The missing conserved phenylalanine or tryptophan at the end of this CDR3 makes a read error likely. The gene calls are TRBV12-3 or TRBV12-4 and TRBJ2-2, with D unresolved. This CDR3 has 11 amino acids. CDR3 nucleotide sequence: TGTGCCAGCAGTTTCCCCGGTGAGCTGTTTTCT. Amino acid sequence: CASSFPGELFS.

This clonotype was detected only once. This chain links TRBV29-1 with TRBJ1-1; 8 positions match TRBD1. V lost 4 bases, J lost 7 bases, and 8 bases stayed unmatched. CDR3 length: 13 residues. Germline CDR1 reads SQVTM; CDR2 reads ANQGSEA. CDR3 DNA sequence: TGCAGCGTTGGGCAGGGGGCAGGAATTGAAGCTTTCTTT. Its translation is CSVGQGAGIEAFF.